The T cell receptor (beta chain) described here comes from a study of T cell repertoires in cytomegalovirus infection. Study-level background: As its CMV epitopes, the study selected recently identified HLA-C-restricted and well-studied HLA-B-restricted targets. Matching HLA type, along with CMV infection, was indicated by public TCR beta signatures.

A note on this clonotype: The antigen is not known.

Overall study findings and caveats: Frequencies of public TCR beta families were cumulated, and this identified carriers of CMV plus the relevant HLA. The study found HLA-C-restricted CMV-specific TCR beta clonotypes dominating the ex vivo response.

TCRdb re-called the reads with MiXCR, one entry per CDR3 protein. The sample yields about 480,000 distinct CDR3 sequences, 33% seen once. The CDR3 has 16 residues. The germline V gene has CDR1 SGHVS and CDR2 FQNEAQ. J was trimmed by 10 bases and V by 4 bases; bases with no gene match: 11. The source is a human donor in good health (CMV status not recorded). Some clones in this sample may be carry-over from other donors' samples. This rearrangement joins TRBV7-8 to TRBJ2-3; 13 positions agree with TRBD2. This material consisted of cultured PBMCs, taken from culture after CMV antigen stimulation. This CDR3 is CASSSGTSGIFTSQYF. CDR3 sequence (DNA): TGTGCCAGCAGCTCGGGGACTAGCGGGATTTTTACATCGCAGTATTTT.